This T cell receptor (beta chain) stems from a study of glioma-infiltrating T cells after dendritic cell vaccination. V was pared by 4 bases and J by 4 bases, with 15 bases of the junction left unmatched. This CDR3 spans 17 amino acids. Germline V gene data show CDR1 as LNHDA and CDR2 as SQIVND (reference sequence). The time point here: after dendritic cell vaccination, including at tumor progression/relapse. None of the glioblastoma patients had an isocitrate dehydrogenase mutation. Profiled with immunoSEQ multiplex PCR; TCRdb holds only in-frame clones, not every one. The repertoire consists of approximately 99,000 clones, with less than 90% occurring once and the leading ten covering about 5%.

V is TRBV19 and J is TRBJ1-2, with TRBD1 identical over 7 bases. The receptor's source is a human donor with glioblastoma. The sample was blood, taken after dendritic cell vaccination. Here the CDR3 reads CASSTPLNRGQSYGYTF. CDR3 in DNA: TGTGCCAGTAGTACACCTCTTAACAGGGGTCAGAGCTATGGCTACACCTTC.